This T cell receptor (beta chain) was identified during a study of blood T cell repertoires in COVID-19. The CDR3 consists of 14 residues. The V gene's germline CDR1 is MNHNY and CDR2 SVGAGI (reference sequence). The trim removed 5 bases at V and 5 bases at J, leaving 3 bases unmatched. Sequencing used immunoSEQ multiplex PCR; TCRdb keeps in-frame clones, though not all of them. The table includes 70,000 to 90,000 clones, about 83% detected once. Sequencing was performed on peripheral blood. The chain links TRBV6-6 to TRBJ2-2; the match to TRBD2 covers 9 bases. This TCR was sampled from a man aged 50-59 years with active COVID-19. The CDR3 DNA reads TGTGCCAGCAGTCGAGCGGGAGGAACCGGGGAGCTGTTTTTT. Its protein product is CASSRAGGTGELFF.